A selection of T cell receptor beta chains follows, all from one sample in a study of blood T cell repertoires in COVID-19. This table comes from immunoSEQ multiplex PCR, and its TCRdb copy is limited to in-frame clones, with some not included. Among 310,000 or so clones listed, around nine tenths were seen once. Material for sequencing was peripheral blood. The receptor set was obtained from a woman younger than 45 with COVID-19, enrolled during active disease. CDR3s include the opening cysteine and the closing phenylalanine or tryptophan. A D gene is named only where the DNA matches it firmly. Clone size is shown for a subset of rows, as once, few, many or a class of expanded clone.

NA	TRBV12-3/TRBV12-4	NA	12	TRBJ2-7	TGTGCCAGCAGTGGAGGCTCCTACGAGCAGTACTTC	CASSGGSYEQYF
NA	TRBV10-3	NA	13	TRBJ2-7	TGTGCCATCAGGAGGGAGTATGGCTACGAGCAGTACTTC	CAIRREYGYEQYF
NA	TRBV6-5	TRBD1	14	TRBJ2-6	TGTGCCAGCAGGGGGACAGCTGGGGCCAACGTCCTGACTTTC	CASRGTAGANVLTF
NA	TRBV5-1	NA	14	TRBJ1-2	TGCGCCAGCAGCTTCAGGCCAGGGCCCTATGGCTACACCTTC	CASSFRPGPYGYTF
once	TRBV9	NA	13	TRBJ2-1	TGTGCCAGCAGCGTAGTCCCCGGGGGTGAGCAGTTCTTC	CASSVVPGGEQFF
NA	TRBV19	NA	14	TRBJ2-7	TGTGCCAGTAGTCCGCGCGGGACAGTTTACGAGCAGTACTTC	CASSPRGTVYEQYF
NA	TRBV5-4	NA	15	TRBJ2-1	TGTGCCAGCCTAGATCCGGGTAGCTCCTACAATGAGCAGTTCTTC	CASLDPGSSYNEQFF
NA	TRBV29-1	NA	13	TRBJ2-7	TGCAGCGTTGAAGCAGACAGCCCCTACGAGCAGTACTTC	CSVEADSPYEQYF
NA	TRBV4-1	TRBD1	16	TRBJ1-4	TGCGCCAGCAGCCAGGAACGGGACAGAACTAATGAAAAACTGTTTTTT	CASSQERDRTNEKLFF
NA	TRBV5-5	TRBD1	18	TRBJ2-2	TGTGCCAGCAGCTTGGGGACAGGGGGCGCCCGTAACACCGGGGAGCTGTTTTTT	CASSLGTGGARNTGELFF
NA	TRBV7-9	NA	13	TRBJ1-2	TGTGCCAGCAGCTTAGCGTTAGGGGATGGCTACACCTTC	CASSLALGDGYTF
NA	TRBV30	NA	13	TRBJ1-5	TGTGCCTGGAGTGAACAGGGCAATCAGCCCCAGCATTTT	CAWSEQGNQPQHF
NA	TRBV4-3	NA	16	TRBJ2-3	TGCGCCAGCAGCCAAGACACCGTGCGGAGCACAGATACGCAGTATTTT	CASSQDTVRSTDTQYF
NA	TRBV2	TRBD2	14	TRBJ2-5	TGTGCCAGCAGAAAAGCGGGAGGGCCGGAGACCCAGTACTTC	CASRKAGGPETQYF
NA	TRBV7-8	TRBD1	15	TRBJ1-1	TGTGCCAGCAGCTTAACGACAGGGGTGGGCACTGAAGCTTTCTTT	CASSLTTGVGTEAFF
NA	TRBV6-5	TRBD1	16	TRBJ1-1	TGTGCCAGCAGTTCATACGCCGGGACAGGGAACACTGAAGCTTTCTTT	CASSSYAGTGNTEAFF
NA	TRBV5-1	TRBD1	15	TRBJ2-7	TGCGCCAGCGCCGATTCCGGGACAGGGGTTATCGAGCAGTACTTC	CASADSGTGVIEQYF
NA	TRBV6-1	NA	14	TRBJ1-2	TGTGCCAGCAGTGAAGGGGACATTCCCTATGGCTACACCTTC	CASSEGDIPYGYTF
NA	TRBV2	NA	16	TRBJ1-6	TGTGCCAGCAGCGAAGATGGAGGGATCCATAATTCACCCCTCCACTTT	CASSEDGGIHNSPLHF
NA	TRBV18	NA	12	TRBJ1-4	TGTGCCAGCTCTAGGGGTAATGAAAAACTGTTTTTT	CASSRGNEKLFF
NA	TRBV5-1	TRBD2	16	TRBJ2-7	TGCGCCAGCAGCCCGGGGGGACTAGCGAGTTCCTACGAGCAGTACTTC	CASSPGGLASSYEQYF
once	TRBV5-8	TRBD2	16	TRBJ2-5	TGTGCCAGCAGCTTGATGTTAGCGGGGGAAGGAGAGACCCAGTACTTC	CASSLMLAGEGETQYF
NA	TRBV5-6	TRBD1	15	TRBJ1-2	TGTGCCAGCAGCCTCCGGGACAGGGTGGGTTATGGCTACACCTTC	CASSLRDRVGYGYTF
NA	TRBV5-1	TRBD2	16	TRBJ2-2	TGCGCCAGCAGCTTGAGGTCTAGCGGGAGGTCCGGGGAGCTGTTTTTT	CASSLRSSGRSGELFF
NA	TRBV11-2	TRBD2	15	TRBJ2-7	TGTGCCAGCAGCGTAGGACTAGCGGGAGCGTCCGAGCAGTACTTC	CASSVGLAGASEQYF
NA	TRBV12-3/TRBV12-4	NA	13	TRBJ2-2	TGTGCCAGCAGAAAGCTGAGCCCCGGGGAGCTGTTTTTT	CASRKLSPGELFF
NA	TRBV5-1	NA	12	TRBJ2-5	TGCGCCAGCAGCTTGGGGAGGGAGACCCAGTACTTC	CASSLGRETQYF
NA	TRBV10-2	NA	13	TRBJ2-5	TGCGCCAGCAGTGAGTCGACTCGTGGTCGACAGTACTTC	CASSESTRGRQYF
NA	TRBV28	TRBD1	15	TRBJ2-7	TGTGCCAGCATCTCGGTCGGGACAGGTGTTTACGAGCAGTACTTC	CASISVGTGVYEQYF
NA	TRBV7-2	TRBD1	13	TRBJ2-7	TGTGCCAGCAGCCGACAGGGCACCTACGAGCAGTACTTC	CASSRQGTYEQYF
NA	TRBV10-2	NA	16	TRBJ2-7	TGCGCCAGCAGTGAGTCTACCTGGGCCCTTTCGGGAGAGCAGTACTTC	CASSESTWALSGEQYF
NA	TRBV29-1	NA	12	TRBJ2-1	TGCAGCGTTCTCCGGGCCTACAATGAGCAGTTCTTC	CSVLRAYNEQFF
NA	TRBV30	NA	13	TRBJ1-1	TGTGCCTGGAGCAGACAGAGGTACACTGAAGCTTTCTTT	CAWSRQRYTEAFF
NA	TRBV7-6	NA	16	TRBJ2-1	TGTGCCAGCAGCTTAAGGGTCAGGGGAACCTACAATGAGCAGTTCTTC	CASSLRVRGTYNEQFF
NA	TRBV25-1	NA	14	TRBJ1-4	TGTGCCAGCAGTGAGCCCAACAGGGTCGGGAAACTGTTTTTT	CASSEPNRVGKLFF